This T cell receptor (beta chain) was sequenced in a study of T cells in Graves' hyperthyroidism and ophthalmopathy. Study overall: At initial diagnosis, before any treatment had begun, peripheral blood was obtained.

The table lists this clonotype with many counts. Absent ophthalmopathy progression within 18 months defined stable Graves' hyperthyroidism. V lost 4 bases, J lost 2 bases, and 6 bases stayed unmatched. Germline-derived CDR1 and CDR2 are MNHNS and SASEGT. The CDR3 covers 17 residues. TCR beta CDR3 region amplification was performed from RNA transcripts. HTBI primers were employed in a first-round RT-PCR of the TCR CDR3. MiXCR, applied by TCRdb to the multiplex PCR reads, yields one record per CDR3 protein. The profile shows under 450,000 distinct CDR3 sequences, less than 20% of them singletons. Sequenced: blood. This TCR derives from a woman between 18 and 29 years old with Graves' hyperthyroidism. The chain links TRBV6-1 to TRBJ1-5; 12 nucleotides align to TRBD1. The CDR3 region has the DNA TGTGCCAGCAGTGGTTCCGGGACAGGGGGCGGCAATCAGCCCCAGCATTTT. Protein: CASSGSGTGGGNQPQHF.